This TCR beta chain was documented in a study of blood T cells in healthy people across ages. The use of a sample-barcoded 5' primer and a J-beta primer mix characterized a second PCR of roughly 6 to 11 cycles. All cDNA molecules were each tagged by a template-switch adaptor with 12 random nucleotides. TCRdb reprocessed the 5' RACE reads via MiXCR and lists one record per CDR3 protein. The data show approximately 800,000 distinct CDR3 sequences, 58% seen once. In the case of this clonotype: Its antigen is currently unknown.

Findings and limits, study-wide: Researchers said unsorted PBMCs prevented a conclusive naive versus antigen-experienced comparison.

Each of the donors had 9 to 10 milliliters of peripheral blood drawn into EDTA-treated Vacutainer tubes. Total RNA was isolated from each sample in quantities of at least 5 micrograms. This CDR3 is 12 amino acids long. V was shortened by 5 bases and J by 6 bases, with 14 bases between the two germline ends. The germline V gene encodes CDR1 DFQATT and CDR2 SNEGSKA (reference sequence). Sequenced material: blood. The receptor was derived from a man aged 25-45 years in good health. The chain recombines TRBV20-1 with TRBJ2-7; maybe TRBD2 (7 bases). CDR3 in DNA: TGCAGTGCTGAGGGGGGGATTGGCGAGCAGTACTTC. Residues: CSAEGGIGEQYF.